These 24 T cell receptor beta chains share one sample of origin, sequenced in a study of shared clonotypes between healthy human individuals. Naive CD8 cells were CD45RO-negative, positively selected for CCR7, excluding terminally differentiated effector memory CD45RA+ cells. Repertoires were generated with immunoSEQ multiplex PCR, while TCRdb's copy carries only in-frame clones and drops some. The sample gives under 2,000,000 clones, approximately 94% of which show up once; 1.2% is in the top ten. The source material was naive CD8+ T cells sorted from blood. The receptor set was obtained from a man aged 18 to 30 in good health.

The genes are TRBV6-1 and TRBJ2-7, with 7 bases lining up with TRBD2. With V trimmed by 3 bases and J by 2 bases, 7 bases remained unmatched. The CDR3 has 15 residues. Per germline, CDR1 MNHNS and CDR2 SASEGT. In nucleotides, the CDR3 is TGTGCCAGCAGTGAGCTAGCGGCAGCTCCCTACGAGCAGTACTTC. Amino acids: CASSELAAAPYEQYF.

The chain employs TRBV29-1 and TRBJ2-1, with 10 bases lining up with TRBD1. V gave up 3 bases and J gave up 1 base; unmatched junction bases: 6. Germline V gene lookup returns CDR1 SQVTM and CDR2 ANQGSEA. The CDR3 has 16 amino acids. The CDR3 nucleotides are TGCAGCGTTGAGGGTTGGACAGGGGGATCCTACAATGAGCAGTTCTTC. Translated, it gives CSVEGWTGGSYNEQFF.

With respect to this clone: Germline is not matched at one junction end, which may reflect a read error. This chain uses TRBV6-5 with TRBJ2-1, with D tentatively TRBD1 (7 bases). Germline loops: CDR1 MNHEY, CDR2 SVGAGI. This CDR3 spans 16 amino acids. The CDR3 bases are TGTGCCAGCAGTAACTCAGGGGGAGGTCGTAACAATGAGCAGTTCTTC. This codes for CASSNSGGGRNNEQFF.

Note on this clone: Other DNA sequences from this sample encode an identical CDR3 as well. DNA for the CDR3: TGTGCCAGCAGCCCCAAACTAGCGGGAGTCACAGATACGCAGTATTTT. Its protein product is CASSPKLAGVTDTQYF. The chain uses TRBV7-8 and TRBJ2-3; 11 bases map to TRBD2. This CDR3 spans 16 amino acids. Germline values: CDR1 SGHVS, CDR2 FQNEAQ. The trim removed 5 bases at V and 2 bases at J, leaving 6 bases unmatched. The variable domain in full, completed from reference TRBV7-8 and TRBJ2-3, reads GAGVSQSPRYKVAKRGQDVALRCDPISGHVSLFWYQQALGQGPEFLTYFQNEAQLDKSGLPSDRFFAERPEGSVSTLKIQRTQQEDSAVYLCASSPKLAGVTDTQYFGPGTRLTVL.

The chain combines TRBV27 with TRBJ2-7; 7 bases align to TRBD1. The germline V gene has CDR1 MNHEY and CDR2 SMNVEV (reference sequence). The length of the CDR3 is 13 residues. V trimming: 5 bases; J trimming: 3 bases; junction bases outside the gene matches: 4. The CDR3 nucleotides read TGTGCCAGCAGTCACGGACAGGACTACGAGCAGTACTTC. Amino acid sequence: CASSHGQDYEQYF.

The chain has TRBV4-3 and TRBJ2-5, with D unclear. Gene TRBJ2-7 matches the end of the DNA better, so the J call may be wrong. Germline loops: CDR1 LGHNA, CDR2 YSLEER. The CDR3 is 14 residues long. CDR3 bases: TGCGCCAGCGGTTGGATGGTCAGTACCTACGAGCAGTACTTC. This encodes CASGWMVSTYEQYF.

With regard to this clone: Other DNA sequences in the same sample also yield this CDR3. The chain recombines TRBV19 with TRBJ2-7; D remains ambiguous. The CDR3 is 13 residues long. The V and J ends lost 5 bases and 1 base respectively, with 9 bases between them. Germline assignment: CDR1 LNHDA and CDR2 SQIVND (reference sequence). In nucleotides, the CDR3 is TGTGCCAGTAGTCCTGGCCTATCCTACGAGCAGTACTTC. Protein product: CASSPGLSYEQYF.

The genes are TRBV29-1 and TRBJ1-2; TRBD1 is a possible D gene (6 bases). Germline V lookup: CDR1 SQVTM, CDR2 ANQGSEA. This CDR3 is 12 amino acids long. The germline V and J ends were trimmed by 2 bases and 3 bases, with 7 bases remaining between them. CDR3 region: CSVEHRDYGYTF. The CDR3 coding sequence is TGCAGCGTTGAACACAGGGACTATGGCTACACCTTC.

The chain has TRBV5-4 and TRBJ2-1, with D perhaps given as TRBD1 or TRBD2 (5 bases each). Germline V gene data show CDR1 as SGHNT and CDR2 as YYREEE (reference sequence). This CDR3 comprises 12 residues. The V and J ends lost 5 bases and 6 bases respectively, with 9 bases between them. The CDR3 spells CASSAGGNEQFF. The CDR3 DNA is TGTGCCAGCAGTGCTGGGGGCAATGAGCAGTTCTTC.

Notes on this clone: The sample contains more than one DNA sequence encoding this CDR3. This rearrangement joins TRBV6-5 to TRBJ2-3; 9 bases map to TRBD2. V dropped 2 bases and J dropped 0; count of bases not matched to a gene: 0. The CDR3 covers 15 residues. Germline CDR1 reads MNHEY; CDR2 reads SVGAGI. The CDR3 DNA sequence: TGTGCCAGCAGTTACCTAGCGGGGAGCACAGATACGCAGTATTTT. Protein: CASSYLAGSTDTQYF.

The chain combines TRBV4-1 with TRBJ1-1; 9 positions match TRBD1. V trimming: 1 base; J trimming: 4 bases; junction bases outside the gene matches: 7. This CDR3 spans 16 amino acids. Germline CDR1 and CDR2: MGHRA and YSYEKL. CDR3 sequence: CASSQGSGTGTTEAFF. The CDR3 DNA follows: TGCGCCAGCAGCCAAGGATCCGGGACAGGGACCACTGAAGCTTTCTTT.

This clone has only one observation. The gene calls are TRBV19 and TRBJ2-7; 7 bases are shared with TRBD1. V lost 3 bases to trimming and J lost 3 bases; unmatched junction nucleotides: 5. Germline-derived CDR1 and CDR2 are LNHDA and SQIVND (reference sequence). This CDR3 spans 14 amino acids. The CDR3 protein is CASSMTGPVYEQYF. The CDR3, as DNA: TGTGCCAGTAGTATGACAGGGCCGGTCTACGAGCAGTACTTC. Full variable domain (outside the CDR3, taken from reference TRBV19 and TRBJ2-7): DGGITQSPKYLFRKEGQNVTLSCEQNLNHDAMYWYRQDPGQGLRLIYYSQIVNDFQKGDIAEGYSVSREKKESFPLTVTSAQKNPTAFYLCASSMTGPVYEQYFGPGTRLTVT.

V is TRBV2 and J is TRBJ2-1, with D possibly TRBD2 on 5 matching bases. The germline gives CDR1 SNHLY, CDR2 FYNNEI. V shed 6 bases and J shed 1 base, with 19 bases lying between them. This CDR3 region has 17 residues. The CDR3 sequence: CASRTLEGPESYNEQFF. The CDR3 DNA is TGTGCCAGCAGGACACTAGAAGGTCCCGAGTCCTACAATGAGCAGTTCTTC.

V gene TRBV7-8 combines with J gene TRBJ2-7; D not certain. The CDR3 is made up of 12 amino acids. Germline-derived CDR1 and CDR2 are SGHVS and FQNEAQ. The ends were cut back, 2 bases at V and 6 bases at J, with 8 bases in the middle. This chain's CDR3 is CASSLTLGEQYF. The CDR3 DNA sequence: TGTGCCAGCAGCTTAACCTTGGGCGAGCAGTACTTC.

This clone came up once. The genes are TRBV7-9 and TRBJ2-7; 10 bases map to TRBD1. The CDR3 length is 15 residues. Germline V CDR1 and CDR2: SEHNR, FQNEAQ (reference sequence). Losses at the gene ends were 5 bases for V and 3 bases for J; bases not matched to a gene: 7. This CDR3 reads CASSPGTGVDYEQYF. CDR3 in DNA: TGTGCCAGCAGCCCGGGGACAGGGGTCGACTACGAGCAGTACTTC.

The chain links TRBV19 to TRBJ2-1; D not resolved. Germline CDR1 reads LNHDA; CDR2 reads SQIVND (reference sequence). V was clipped by 5 bases and J by 5 bases, with 13 bases between them. This CDR3 contains 14 residues. For the CDR3, the DNA is TGTGCCAGTAGTGAAACAGCGACGAACAATGAGCAGTTCTTC. It specifies CASSETATNNEQFF.

A single count supports this clone. This chain links TRBV6-1 with TRBJ2-7, with D possibly TRBD1 on 6 matching bases. The CDR3 extends over 13 amino acids. V was trimmed by 8 bases and J by 0 bases, leaving 11 bases between them. In germline, CDR1 is MNHNS, CDR2 SASEGT. The CDR3 loop reads CASDRDISYEQYF. The CDR3 DNA sequence: TGTGCCAGCGACCGGGACATCTCCTACGAGCAGTACTTC.

The V call is TRBV29-1, the J call TRBJ2-1, with 11 bases lining up with TRBD2. The germline V gene encodes CDR1 SQVTM and CDR2 ANQGSEA. This CDR3 comprises 15 residues. The ends lost 1 base at V and 6 bases at J; junction bases unmatched: 5. This chain's CDR3 is CSVEGLLAGANEQFF. DNA for the CDR3: TGCAGCGTTGAAGGCTTACTAGCGGGAGCCAATGAGCAGTTCTTC.

V usage is TRBV5-1 and J usage is TRBJ2-1; tentative D call: TRBD2 (6 bases). Germline values: CDR1 SGHRS, CDR2 YFSETQ. The germline V and J ends were trimmed by 1 base and 3 bases, with 14 bases remaining between them. This CDR3 contains 16 residues. The CDR3 protein is CASSLMGGEYYNEQFF. Written as DNA, the CDR3 is TGCGCCAGCAGCTTGATGGGGGGAGAGTACTACAATGAGCAGTTCTTC.

The gene calls are TRBV28 and TRBJ2-7, with no clear D. V lost 4 bases and J lost 3, with 7 bases in between. This CDR3 comprises 12 residues. Germline V gene lookup returns CDR1 MDHEN and CDR2 SYDVKM. The CDR3 DNA is TGTGCCAGCAGTTCCCGCAGCTACGAGCAGTACTTC. Protein product: CASSSRSYEQYF.

This chain uses TRBV27 with TRBJ2-1; D gene uncertain. V shed 0 bases and J shed 3 bases, with 18 bases lying between them. Germline V gives CDR1 MNHEY, CDR2 SMNVEV (reference sequence). CDR3 length: 18 residues. CDR3 sequence: CASSLSSAPYGGYNEQFF. The CDR3 DNA reads as TGTGCCAGCAGTTTATCCTCGGCCCCCTACGGTGGCTACAATGAGCAGTTCTTC.

The V gene is TRBV27, the J gene TRBJ2-7, with 10 bases lining up with TRBD2. Trimming at V came to 2 bases and at J to 3 bases, leaving 7 bases not matched to a gene. The germline V gene has CDR1 MNHEY and CDR2 SMNVEV (reference sequence). This CDR3 has 16 amino acids. Here the CDR3 DNA reads TGTGCCAGCAGTTTACTTCCTAGCGGGAGTGTCTACGAGCAGTACTTC. Translating it yields CASSLLPSGSVYEQYF.

This rearrangement joins TRBV27 to TRBJ2-5; D unresolved. The CDR3 spans 13 residues. V was shortened by 2 bases and J by 3 bases, with 7 bases between the two germline ends. Germline V lookup: CDR1 MNHEY, CDR2 SMNVEV (reference sequence). CDR3 region: CASSLLGKETQYF. The CDR3 region has the DNA TGTGCCAGCAGTTTACTCGGAAAAGAGACCCAGTACTTC.

On this clone itself: Other DNA sequences in this specimen translate into the identical CDR3. This rearrangement joins TRBV5-1 to TRBJ2-7; D is uncertain. The CDR3 has 13 amino acids. CDR1 and CDR2 (germline): SGHRS, YFSETQ. Deletions cut 0 bases from V and 1 base from J, with 5 bases between. CDR3 sequence (DNA): TGCGCCAGCAGCTTGGTGGATTCCTACGAGCAGTACTTC. Protein product: CASSLVDSYEQYF.